This T cell receptor beta chain came from a study of Graves' ophthalmopathy and Graves' hyperthyroidism. None of the included patients had other autoimmune diseases, uncontrolled infections, pregnancy or lactation, as these led to exclusion. Diagnosis was based on clinical symptoms, serum thyroxine, TRAb, thyroid ultrasound and orbital computed tomography. This clonotype was seen ten or more times. Its antigen is unidentified. RNA transcripts were the template, and TCR beta CDR3 regions were amplified from them. First-round RT-PCR relied on HTBI primers, and a second-round multiplex PCR came next. One entry per CDR3 protein results from TCRdb running MiXCR on the multiplex PCR reads. This table has roughly 1.1 million distinct CDR3 sequences, 35% to 45% appearing once. The germline V and J ends were trimmed by 8 bases and 0 bases, with 13 bases remaining between them. The CDR3 consists of 14 residues. Germline V CDR1 and CDR2: MNHEY, SVGAGI.

General study results and limits: Built on 13 signatures, a model told ophthalmopathy apart from stable hyperthyroidism with about 88% sensitivity and 70% to 82% specificity.

The source material was peripheral blood or thyroid tissue (not recorded which). This TCR was sampled from an adult man with Graves' hyperthyroidism. The V and J genes are TRBV6-5 and TRBJ1-1; D call uncertain. This chain's CDR3 is CASPRGRMNTEAFF. The DNA for the CDR3 is TGTGCCAGCCCACGGGGTCGGATGAACACTGAAGCTTTCTTT.